This T cell receptor (beta chain) was identified during a study of blood T cell repertoires in COVID-19. The assay was immunoSEQ multiplex PCR, and TCRdb's table has in-frame clones only and misses some. The table shows fewer than 350,000 clones, with under 95% occurring only once. Recruits, aged about 18 to 95 years, lived in 24 US areas. This receptor was identified in a woman aged 35 to 49 with acute COVID-19. The sequenced sample consisted of PBMCs or T cells enriched from blood (not recorded which).

This chain's CDR3 is CASSQQRQETQYF. The CDR3 coding sequence is TGTGCCAGCAGCCAACAGCGCCAAGAGACCCAGTACTTC. The V gene is TRBV14, the J gene TRBJ2-5; unclear D gene. The CDR3 is made up of 13 amino acids. Per the germline V gene, CDR1 is SGHDN and CDR2 is FVKESK. V shed 2 bases and J shed 1 base, with 5 bases lying between them.